This paragraph reports one T cell receptor beta chain. What it binds is not known. This entry is derived from a study of radiotherapy plus CTLA-4 blockade in lung cancer. Whole-study results and caveats: Some TCR clones had been derived from tumors. These clones expanded in peripheral blood after radiotherapy plus ipilimumab.

TCRdb keeps only in-frame clones here, not all; method: immunoSEQ multiplex PCR. The top ten clones hold around a fifth of a sample with around 38,000 clones, approximately 86% of them seen once. Per the germline V gene, CDR1 is MRHNA and CDR2 is SNTAGT. V lost 3 bases and J lost 7, with 13 bases in between. The CDR3 is 14 residues long. Focal radiation with ipilimumab CTLA-4 blockade was given to patients with chemo-refractory metastatic non-small-cell lung cancer. The TCR comes from a human donor with non-small cell lung cancer whose response to radiotherapy plus ipilimumab could not be evaluated. Sequences were derived from peripheral blood, sampled from a patient treated with radiotherapy plus ipilimumab. The gene calls are TRBV6-4 and TRBJ1-5, with D possibly matching TRBD1 (6 bases). This chain's CDR3 is CASSDGARGQPQHF. Written as DNA, the CDR3 is TGTGCCAGCAGTGATGGAGCCAGGGGACAGCCCCAGCATTTT.